These T cell receptor beta chains were read from a single sample in a study of prognosis after radiotherapy for stage I lung cancer. One entry per CDR3 protein, called by TCRdb with MiXCR from the multiplex PCR reads. The sample includes approximately 51,000 distinct CDR3 sequences, about 35% of them seen just once. Sequences were derived from PBMCs, sampled before or after stereotactic body radiation therapy (not recorded which). These receptors came from a donor older than 45 with non-small cell lung cancer. Both conserved end residues are part of each CDR3.

j_gene,v_gene,CDR3aa
TRBJ2-5,TRBV28,CASSSADIRELRETQYF
TRBJ2-1,TRBV4-2,CASSQGSSLFNEQFF
TRBJ2-2,TRBV29-1,CSVRDREPGELFF
TRBJ1-1,TRBV12-3/TRBV12-4,CASSPRTLGHTEAFF
TRBJ2-2,TRBV18,CASSSLRDIGELFF
TRBJ2-5,TRBV12-5,CASGRDFQETQYF
TRBJ2-1,TRBV11-3,CASSFEGTSGSLSYNEQFF
TRBJ1-2,TRBV19,CASTAGEPGGGGYTF
TRBJ2-3,TRBV5-1,CASSLGSGDTDTQYF
TRBJ1-2,TRBV12-3/TRBV12-4,CASRETGQGYGYTF
TRBJ2-1,TRBV12-3/TRBV12-4,CASSSIPLTGSNEQFF
TRBJ2-3,TRBV6-1,CASKREGTDTQYF
TRBJ2-7,TRBV5-8,CASSPGQGIIYEQYF
TRBJ2-1,TRBV11-2,CASSFPGGPGNEQFF
TRBJ2-7,TRBV6-1,CASTPGTGPRRYEQYF
TRBJ2-1,TRBV19,CASSIVAWMGNEQFF
TRBJ1-1,TRBV6-1,CASYGGGSFTEAFF
TRBJ2-7,TRBV6-5,CASSYWGSSYEQYF
TRBJ1-2,TRBV6-2/TRBV6-3,CASSPEAADRGGVFHGYTF
TRBJ2-2,TRBV6-1,CASSPGTGHTGELFF
TRBJ2-7,TRBV12-5,CASGLGQSYEQYF
TRBJ2-5,TRBV19,CASSDRGGYETQYF
TRBJ1-6,TRBV7-2,CANSLVARGSYNSHLHF
TRBJ2-7,TRBV12-3/TRBV12-4,CASSLGGTSGRNEQYF
TRBJ1-5,TRBV12-3/TRBV12-4,CASSQGYSNQPQHF